This TCR beta chain was recorded in a study of blood T cell repertoires in COVID-19. Repertoires were generated with immunoSEQ multiplex PCR, while TCRdb's copy carries only in-frame clones and drops some. The sample lists 300,000 or so clones; just over 85% were seen once. Germline V CDR1 and CDR2: SNHLY, FYNNEI. CDR3 length: 14 amino acids. With V trimmed by 4 bases and J by 8 bases, 10 bases remained unmatched. This receptor was taken from a woman aged 40 to 50 with acute COVID-19. V gene TRBV2 combines with J gene TRBJ1-2; 7 bases match TRBD1. The specimen was PBMCs or T cells enriched from blood (not recorded which). The DNA for the CDR3 is TGTGCCAGCAGTGGGGACAGCCCCTTGGGGGGCTACACCTTC. Its translation is CASSGDSPLGGYTF.